The clone carrying this T cell receptor beta chain appeared a few times. This entry is derived from a study of blood T cell repertoires in COVID-19. Turning to the study itself: Sites in the United States, Italy and Spain provided acute and convalescent COVID-19 samples.

In the original analysis: Reference gene primer amplification in the assay estimated nucleated cell counts. The repertoire was sequenced with immunoSEQ multiplex PCR; TCRdb's copy has only in-frame clones and lacks some. The DNA gave D and trimming, while V, J and clone size come from that table. The data contain about 320,000 clones, 85% of them seen just once; the ten biggest clones take up under 2%. Participant age was roughly 18 to 100 years, and participants resided in around 24 US areas. Participants reported their clinical history, and cohort assignment relied on those reports. The CDR3 totals 16 residues. Trimming at V came to 3 bases and at J to 2 bases, leaving 4 bases not matched to a gene. Looked up from germline, CDR1 is MNHEY and CDR2 is SMNVEV (reference sequence).

The chain uses TRBV27 and TRBJ1-6; TRBD1 matches at 7 bases. The specimen sequenced was PBMCs or T cells enriched from blood (not recorded which). This TCR came from a woman between 25 and 40 years old who had been exposed to COVID-19. CDR3 residues: CASSLEQGAYNSPLHF. The CDR3 region has the DNA TGTGCCAGCAGTTTGGAGCAGGGGGCCTATAATTCACCCCTCCACTTT.